The 18 T cell receptor beta chains below come from one sample, sequenced in a study of cytomegalovirus exposure and HLA in healthy donors (TCRdb year 2017). The library was made by the immunoSEQ multiplex PCR assay. TCRdb carries this immuneACCESS record with in-frame sequences only. Its versions omit some clonotypes, under half of them owing to an unresolved V gene in the studies checked, with the rest unexplained. This sample lists over 200,000 clones; 88% were detected once. The top ten constitute 2.9% of the sample. What was sequenced was PBMCs. All receptors derive from a woman aged 18-29 years in good health and CMV-seronegative.

This clone has more than one count but fewer than ten. The rearrangement links TRBV7-9 to TRBJ1-1, with D possibly matching TRBD1 (6 bases). Germline CDR1 SEHNR, CDR2 FQNEAQ (reference sequence). The CDR3 consists of 13 residues. The germline V and J ends were trimmed by 6 bases and 3 bases, with 11 bases remaining between them. The CDR3 coding sequence is TGTGCCAGCAGACTAGGACAGTACACTGAAGCTTTCTTT. Protein product: CASRLGQYTEAFF.

The chain uses TRBV28 and TRBJ1-2; D is perhaps TRBD1 (5 bases). CDR1 is MDHEN and CDR2 is SYDVKM in the germline V gene. The CDR3 consists of 14 residues. Trimming cost V 5 bases and J 8 bases, with 18 bases left between them. The CDR3 loop reads CASSPPQAGNGYTF. The CDR3 region has the DNA TGTGCCAGCAGTCCCCCACAAGCAGGGAACGGCTACACCTTC.

This clone was detected once. This sequence joins TRBV27 and TRBJ2-7, with 7 bases matching TRBD1. Germline CDR1 is MNHEY and CDR2 is SMNVEV (reference sequence). V dropped 7 bases and J dropped 3; count of bases not matched to a gene: 9. CDR3 size: 14 residues. CDR3 sequence reads: CASKLVGGFYEQYF. The DNA of the CDR3 is TGTGCCAGCAAATTAGTAGGGGGCTTCTACGAGCAGTACTTC.

The rearrangement links TRBV13 to TRBJ2-7; 9 bases match TRBD1. V lost 2 bases and J lost 5; bases outside the gene matches: 16. The CDR3 totals 18 residues. Germline V gene sequence: CDR1 PRHDT, CDR2 FYEKMQ (reference sequence). This CDR3 is CASSLLPGQGSGSHEQYF. CDR3 sequence (DNA): TGTGCCAGCAGCTTACTCCCGGGACAGGGTTCAGGCTCTCACGAGCAGTACTTC.

This chain joins TRBV5-4 and TRBJ2-7; D possibly corresponds to TRBD1 (5 bases). This CDR3 contains 12 residues. Germline lookup yields CDR1 SGHNT and CDR2 YYREEE (reference sequence). V was cut by 5 bases and J by 3 bases, with 9 bases left in between. The CDR3 bases are TGTGCCAGCAGAGGCCAGGGCTACGAGCAGTACTTC. Translation gives CASRGQGYEQYF.

The chain recombines TRBV21-1 with TRBJ2-7; the table's D call, TRBD2, has no DNA check behind it. TRBV21-1 is given as a pseudogene. There are 14 residues in the CDR3. The CDR3 here is CASSYLAGNYEQYF. Here the CDR3 DNA reads TGTGCCAGCAGCTACCTCGCCGGGAACTACGAGCAGTACTTC.

This sequence joins TRBV11-3 and TRBJ2-3; 8 positions agree with TRBD2. Trimming at V came to 2 bases and at J to 5 bases, leaving 12 bases not matched to a gene. Germline V CDR1 and CDR2: SGHNT, YENEEA. This CDR3 has 17 amino acids. The CDR3 DNA reads as TGTGCCAGCAGCTTAAGAGCGGGAGTCCCAGGAAGAGATACGCAGTATTTT. It translates to CASSLRAGVPGRDTQYF.

The CDR3 reads CASSKGLARVNEQFF. CDR3 coding DNA: TGTGCCAGCAGTAAGGGGCTAGCGAGGGTAAATGAGCAGTTCTTC. The V call is TRBV6-5, the J call TRBJ2-1; possibly TRBD2 for D (6 bases). V lost 5 bases to trimming and J lost 7 bases, with 18 bases between them. In germline, CDR1 is MNHEY, CDR2 SVGAGI. The CDR3 has 15 amino acids.

This chain connects TRBV27 to TRBJ2-7; D might be TRBD2 (5 bases). The CDR3 runs 13 residues. Germline V CDR1 and CDR2: MNHEY, SMNVEV (reference sequence). Deletions cut 8 bases from V and 6 bases from J, with 17 bases between. CDR3 region: CASGPTRGSEQYF. In nucleotides, the CDR3 is TGTGCCAGCGGCCCCACCCGGGGTTCCGAGCAGTACTTC.

The chain recombines TRBV6-5 with TRBJ2-3; 7 positions match TRBD1. The CDR3 totals 13 residues. Germline CDR1 MNHEY, CDR2 SVGAGI. After removal of 4 bases from V and 5 bases from J, the junction contained 3 bases not matched to a gene. Here the CDR3 reads CASSWRTGDTQYF. The DNA for the CDR3 is TGTGCCAGCAGTTGGAGGACAGGAGATACGCAGTATTTT.

This clone was picked up one time. The chain joins TRBV27 to TRBJ2-7, with TRBD2 matching 13 bases. The CDR3 contains 14 residues. Germline CDR1 and CDR2: MNHEY and SMNVEV (reference sequence). Trimming took 5 bases from V and 6 from J; bases not matched to a gene: 4. The CDR3 coding sequence is TGTGCCAGCAGTCTAGGGACTAGCGGGACCGAGCAGTACTTC. Amino acid sequence: CASSLGTSGTEQYF.

The chain couples TRBV18 to TRBJ2-7, with TRBD2 matching over 9 bases. The germline V gene has CDR1 KGHSH and CDR2 LQKENI. This CDR3 comprises 14 residues. Trimming removed 4 bases from V and 2 bases from J; junction bases left unmatched: 3. CDR3 sequence reads: CASSRGGGTYEQYF. For the CDR3, the DNA is TGTGCCAGCTCACGCGGGGGGGGGACCTACGAGCAGTACTTC.

The CDR3 protein is CASSPVAGGEETQYF. CDR3 bases: TGTGCCAGCAGCCCGGTCGCAGGGGGCGAGGAGACCCAGTACTTC. This chain joins TRBV7-9 and TRBJ2-5; 8 bases agree with TRBD1. The CDR3 totals 15 residues. Trimming removed 5 bases from V and 5 bases from J; junction bases left unmatched: 10. The V gene's germline CDR1 is SEHNR and CDR2 FQNEAQ (reference sequence).

The chain combines TRBV7-9 with TRBJ1-4; D is perhaps TRBD1 (6 bases). Germline V lookup: CDR1 SEHNR, CDR2 FQNEAQ (reference sequence). The CDR3 is made up of 14 amino acids. The V and J ends lost 6 bases and 0 bases respectively, with 8 bases between them. The CDR3 nucleotides are TGTGCCAGCAGGCGGACAGCAACTAATGAAAAACTGTTTTTT. Translation: CASRRTATNEKLFF.

The chain is built from TRBV29-1 and TRBJ2-1, with a tentative D call TRBD2 (6 bases). V was pared by 0 bases and J by 0 bases, with 15 bases between. This CDR3 has 17 residues. The germline V gene encodes CDR1 SQVTM and CDR2 ANQGSEA. As DNA, the CDR3 is TGCAGCGTTGAAGATGCTGGTCGGGGGAGCTCCTACAATGAGCAGTTCTTC. This encodes CSVEDAGRGSSYNEQFF.

The rearrangement links TRBV4-2 to TRBJ2-5; 7 positions agree with TRBD2. Germline CDR1 and CDR2: LGHNA and YNFKEQ. This CDR3 has 16 amino acids. V was pared by 0 bases and J by 2 bases, with 6 bases of the junction left unmatched. CDR3 DNA sequence: TGTGCCAGCAGCCAAGAGATAGCTAGCGGACAAGAGACCCAGTACTTC. Amino acids: CASSQEIASGQETQYF.

V is TRBV4-1 and J is TRBJ2-7; no definite D call. Per germline, CDR1 MGHRA and CDR2 YSYEKL. V was trimmed by 4 bases and J by 6 bases, leaving 13 bases between them. This CDR3 region has 13 residues. The CDR3 reads CASSPGGSVEQYF. CDR3 DNA: TGCGCCAGCAGCCCAGGTGGGTCGGTCGAGCAGTACTTC.

The rearrangement joins TRBV13 to TRBJ1-2; D might be TRBD1 (6 bases). The CDR3 totals 13 residues. In germline, CDR1 is PRHDT, CDR2 FYEKMQ (reference sequence). Trimming shortened V by 0 bases and J by 8 bases, and 10 bases separated the two germline ends. CDR3 region: CASSLGQGRGYTF. The CDR3 nucleotides read TGTGCCAGCAGCTTAGGACAGGGTAGAGGCTACACCTTC. The full variable domain, with the rest looked up from reference TRBV13 and TRBJ1-2, is AAGVIQSPRHLIKEKRETATLKCYPIPRHDTVYWYQQGPGQDPQFLISFYEKMQSDKGSIPDRFSAQQFSDYHSELNMSSLELGDSALYFCASSLGQGRGYTFGSGTRLTVV.